The 6 T cell receptor beta chains reported below all come from one sample, sequenced in a study of shared clonotypes between healthy human individuals. Clones were read by immunoSEQ multiplex PCR, and TCRdb kept only the in-frame ones, dropping some. The sample carries 2.5 million or so clones, 90% to 95% recorded once. Material for sequencing was naive CD4+ T cells sorted from blood. As for subset: CD45RA+ positively selected. The source of these receptors is a man younger than 30 in good health.

As regards this clone: This same CDR3 is encoded by further DNA sequences in the sample. This chain uses TRBV7-3 with TRBJ2-3; D gene ambiguous. CDR3 length equals 15 residues. Trimming removed 1 base at V and 4 bases at J, with 12 bases between. The germline CDR1 and CDR2 sequences are SGHTA and FQGTGA. In DNA form, the CDR3 reads TGTGCCAGCAGCTTAAGTAGAGATCGGGCAGATACGCAGTATTTT. Translated, it gives CASSLSRDRADTQYF.

The CDR3 DNA follows: TGTGCCAGTAACTCCGGGGGCGGGGGAAAGAACACTGAAGCTTTCTTT. Encoded protein: CASNSGGGGKNTEAFF. V and J are TRBV19 and TRBJ1-1; the D gene is possibly TRBD1 (6 bases). The ends were cut back, 7 bases at V and 1 base at J, with 19 bases in the middle. Germline V gives CDR1 LNHDA, CDR2 SQIVND (reference sequence). The CDR3 extends over 16 amino acids.

As concerns this clone: The identical CDR3 is also encoded by other nucleotide sequences in the sample. The V gene is TRBV7-9, the J gene TRBJ2-3; D is uncertain. Germline V gene data show CDR1 as SEHNR and CDR2 as FQNEAQ (reference sequence). CDR3 length equals 14 residues. V was trimmed by 1 base and J by 1 base, leaving 6 bases between them. CDR3 nucleotides: TGTGCCAGCAGCTTAGAGGGCGGCACAGATACGCAGTATTTT. Its translation is CASSLEGGTDTQYF.

This chain links TRBV7-2 with TRBJ1-6; 9 bases line up with TRBD1. J was trimmed by 7 bases and V by 0 bases; bases with no gene match: 4. Germline V CDR1 and CDR2: SGHTA, FQGNSA. The CDR3 extends over 16 amino acids. DNA of the CDR3: TGTGCCAGCAGCTTAGCGGCGGGACAGGGAAATTCACCCCTCCACTTT. It yields the protein CASSLAAGQGNSPLHF.

The chain uses TRBV5-1 and TRBJ1-1; D is unclear. This CDR3 is 14 amino acids long. Per the germline V gene, CDR1 is SGHRS and CDR2 is YFSETQ. The V and J ends lost 6 bases and 0 bases respectively, with 12 bases between them. The CDR3 bases are TGCGCCAGCAATCCCAGTGGGGTGAACACTGAAGCTTTCTTT. Its translation is CASNPSGVNTEAFF. The full variable domain, with the rest looked up from reference TRBV5-1 and TRBJ1-1, is KAGVTQTPRYLIKTRGQQVTLSCSPISGHRSVSWYQQTPGQGLQFLFEYFSETQRNKGNFPGRFSGRQFSNSRSEMNVSTLELGDSALYLCASNPSGVNTEAFFGQGTRLTVV.

The rearrangement links TRBV18 to TRBJ1-3; D perhaps matches TRBD1 (6 bases). The CDR3 contains 15 residues. V lost 5 bases to trimming and J lost 3 bases, with 14 bases between them. CDR1 is KGHSH and CDR2 is LQKENI in the germline V gene. Here the CDR3 reads CASSTPTGSGNTIYF. The CDR3 nucleotides are TGTGCCAGCTCAACCCCGACAGGTAGTGGAAACACCATATATTTT.